This T cell receptor beta chain stems from a study of cytomegalovirus exposure and HLA in healthy donors. Regarding the study as a whole: The listing of 150 or so TCR beta chains classed them as cytomegalovirus-associated.

The table lists this clone with a count of one. The antigen remains unidentified. V lost 1 base, J lost 0 bases, and 6 bases lay in between. Germline V gives CDR1 SEHNR, CDR2 FQNEAQ (reference sequence). The CDR3 is made up of 15 amino acids. The PCR made use of 60 Vbeta and 13 Jbeta primers. Clones were sequenced by immunoSEQ multiplex PCR, and TCRdb holds only the in-frame ones, with some missing. Of approximately 140,000 clones listed, just under 75% are singletons. The sequence was collected from a woman aged 18-29 years in good health and CMV-seronegative. The chain joins TRBV7-9 to TRBJ2-2, with D perhaps TRBD1 (6 bases). Sequencing was done on a sample of PBMCs. The CDR3 is CASSLGTANTGELFF. The CDR3 nucleotides read TGTGCCAGCAGCTTAGGGACAGCGAACACCGGGGAGCTGTTTTTT.